This TCR beta chain was found in a study of OX40 agonist ivuxolimab in advanced cancers. Study summary: Patients received ivuxolimab, an agonistic anti-OX40 (CD134) antibody.

Study-wide points: Among T cells, CD8+ cells averaged more expanded clones than CD4+ cells.

The repertoire was sequenced with immunoSEQ multiplex PCR; TCRdb's copy has only in-frame clones and lacks some. This table has around 45,000 clones, 80% appearing once. The CDR3 runs to 14 residues. Per the germline V gene, CDR1 is MNHNY and CDR2 is SVGAGI (reference sequence). Trimming pared 5 bases from V and 7 bases from J, leaving 15 bases between. As regards this clone: The target antigen is unknown.

This chain connects TRBV6-6 to TRBJ2-1; either TRBD1 or TRBD2 may fit D (5 bases each). This TCR was sampled from an adult with an advanced solid tumor such as melanoma, head and neck, liver or kidney cancer. The source was CD4+ or CD8+ T cells sorted from blood, collected in a trial of the OX40 agonist ivuxolimab. The CDR3 bases are TGTGCCAGCAGTAATCTAGGGACGGGGAATGAGCAGTTCTTC. This gives the protein CASSNLGTGNEQFF.